The clone carrying this T cell receptor (beta chain) was recorded at least ten times. What it recognizes is unknown. From the germline J gene comes the end of the CDR3, since the read stops 3 residues before it. This sample is drawn from a study of T cell clonality in common variable immunodeficiency. The method was immunoSEQ multiplex PCR; TCRdb's version includes in-frame clones alone and lacks a portion of them. The sample counts roughly 79,000 clones, none seen once; the ten largest own approximately 0.84%. The ends were cut back, 4 bases at V and 7 bases at J, with 14 bases in the middle. Germline V gene sequence: CDR1 MNHNS, CDR2 SASEGT. The CDR3 runs to 14 residues. General study results and limits: CVID subjects showed higher TCRbeta clonality than healthy controls. Shared TCRbeta clones were fewer between CVID subjects than controls. T cell subpopulation sequencing would be needed to explain CVID clonality.

The TCR originated in a person aged 18 to 75 in good health. The specimen sequenced was peripheral blood mononuclear cells. The chain employs TRBV6-1 and TRBJ1-5, with D possibly TRBD1 on 5 matching bases. The CDR3 DNA, read in part, is TGTGCCAGCAGTGGAGGGGTAGACTTCCAGCCC. Amino acids: CASSGGVDFQP. The whole CDR3 protein is CASSGGVDFQPQHF.